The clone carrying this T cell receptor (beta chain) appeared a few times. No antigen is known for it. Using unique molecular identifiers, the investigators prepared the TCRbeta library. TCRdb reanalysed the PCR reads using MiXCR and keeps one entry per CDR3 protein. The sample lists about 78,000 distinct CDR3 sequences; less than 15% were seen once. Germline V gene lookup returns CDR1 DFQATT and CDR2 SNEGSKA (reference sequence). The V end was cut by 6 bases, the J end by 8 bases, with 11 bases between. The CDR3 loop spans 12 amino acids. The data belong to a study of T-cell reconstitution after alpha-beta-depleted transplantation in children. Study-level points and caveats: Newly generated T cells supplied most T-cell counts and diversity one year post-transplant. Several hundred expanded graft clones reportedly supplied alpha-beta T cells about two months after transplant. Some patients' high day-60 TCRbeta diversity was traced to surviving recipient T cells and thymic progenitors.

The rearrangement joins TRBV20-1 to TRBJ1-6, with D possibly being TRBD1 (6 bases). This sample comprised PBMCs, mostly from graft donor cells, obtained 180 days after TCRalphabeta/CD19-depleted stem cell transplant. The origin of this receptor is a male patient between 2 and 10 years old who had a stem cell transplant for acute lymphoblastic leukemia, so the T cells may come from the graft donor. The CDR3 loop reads CSARQAYSPLHF. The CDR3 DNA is TGCAGTGCCCGACAGGCATATTCACCCCTCCACTTT.